These 13 T cell receptor beta chains were sequenced from one sample in a study of beta chain features in type 1 diabetes (dated 2018 in TCRdb). Receptor libraries were prepared by the immunoSEQ multiplex PCR assay. The entire amount of isolated RNA was reverse transcribed using the High Capacity cDNA Reverse Transcription Kit, so the sequenced TCRB transcripts were expressed ones. The immuneACCESS repertoire file appears here via TCRdb, limited to in-frame rearrangements. These files lack a portion of the clones; in checked studies, under half of the deficit traces to unresolved V genes, and the cause of the others is not known. For this sample the table gives 970,000 or so clones, of which roughly a sixth were detected only once. Clones ranked in the top ten supply 0.023% of the sample. The sample taken for sequencing was naive CD4+ T cells from blood. Interpreted using the paper, the cell subset or site label stands for: true naive CD4+ T cells. The receptors were gathered from a woman younger than 35 in good health.

This sequence joins TRBV7-9 and TRBJ1-1; possible D gene TRBD1, 5 bases. Trimming pared 5 bases from V and 4 bases from J, leaving 14 bases between. This CDR3 has 14 residues. The germline V gene has CDR1 SEHNR and CDR2 FQNEAQ (reference sequence). The CDR3: CASSSNQGGTEAFF. DNA for the CDR3: TGTGCCAGCAGCAGCAACCAGGGCGGCACTGAAGCTTTCTTT.

The chain is built from TRBV5-1 and TRBJ2-7; the match to TRBD2 covers 10 bases. The V gene end was trimmed by 2 bases and the J gene end by 4 bases; junction bases not matched to a gene: 6. The V gene's germline CDR1 is SGHRS and CDR2 YFSETQ. CDR3 length: 15 residues. The CDR3 sequence: CASSFVASGGYEQYF. CDR3 coding DNA: TGCGCCAGCAGCTTCGTGGCTAGCGGGGGATACGAGCAGTACTTC.

In this sample, this clone turned up a few times. This chain joins TRBV13 and TRBJ2-1, with 7 positions matching TRBD2. This CDR3 is 16 amino acids long. The V and J ends lost 4 bases and 6 bases, in that order; junction bases with no gene match: 12. Per the germline V gene, CDR1 is PRHDT and CDR2 is FYEKMQ (reference sequence). Here the CDR3 DNA reads TGTGCCAGCAGCTCGCCACCTAGCGGAGTCATCAATGAGCAGTTCTTC. Translation gives CASSSPPSGVINEQFF.

This clone was found a few times. The chain has TRBV5-1 and TRBJ2-3; no clear D. V lost 0 bases and J 4 bases, leaving 12 bases between the germline ends. The CDR3 length is 15 residues. The germline gives CDR1 SGHRS, CDR2 YFSETQ. The CDR3 region has the DNA TGCGCCAGCAGCTTGGCATCCTTTCATGCAGATACGCAGTATTTT. This translates into CASSLASFHADTQYF.

V is TRBV4-3 and J is TRBJ2-3; D may be TRBD1 (6 bases). This CDR3 is built from 14 residues. Trimming removed 0 bases at V and 6 bases at J, with 10 bases between. CDR1 LGHNA and CDR2 YSLEER come from the germline V gene. In DNA form, the CDR3 reads TGCGCCAGCAGCCAAGATCCTCAGGGGGATACGCAGTATTTT. As protein: CASSQDPQGDTQYF.

In its sample, this clone was seen a few times. The chain joins TRBV7-3 to TRBJ2-2; D call uncertain. Per germline, CDR1 SGHTA and CDR2 FQGTGA. Trimming took off 5 bases at V and 5 bases at J, with 21 bases between the two ends. This CDR3 contains 17 residues. The CDR3 DNA follows: TGTGCCAGCAGCCCTGGGTTGGGAATCGGGCGGACCGGGGAGCTGTTTTTT. This encodes CASSPGLGIGRTGELFF.

The chain employs TRBV7-3 and TRBJ2-1; D ambiguous. CDR1 is SGHTA and CDR2 is FQGTGA in the germline V gene. CDR3 length: 15 amino acids. V was shortened by 3 bases and J by 3 bases, with 12 bases between the two germline ends. The CDR3 loop is CASSFLGQNYNEQFF. Written as DNA, the CDR3 is TGTGCCAGCAGCTTTCTGGGCCAAAACTACAATGAGCAGTTCTTC.

The sample holds a few counts of this clone. J is TRBJ1-2 and V is TRBV6-5; 7 bases are shared with TRBD1. The CDR3 is 14 amino acids. The V gene's germline CDR1 is MNHEY and CDR2 SVGAGI. V lost 7 bases, J lost 3 bases, and 8 bases stayed unmatched. CDR3 sequence (DNA): TGTGCCAGCACTAGGGACAGCCGAGACTATGGCTACACCTTC. Protein product: CASTRDSRDYGYTF.

This clone was seen more than once but under ten times. This rearrangement joins TRBV23-1 to TRBJ2-3; the D call may be TRBD1 or TRBD2 (5 bases each). TRBV23-1 is an ORF, with its function uncertain. The V and J ends lost 1 base and 6 bases respectively, with 14 bases between them. This CDR3 is 15 amino acids long. The CDR3 reads CASSQFRGPGDTQYF. The CDR3, as DNA: TGCGCCAGCAGTCAATTTCGAGGGCCAGGGGATACGCAGTATTTT.

This clone was picked up a small number of times. The chain links TRBV6-6 to TRBJ2-7; no clear D gene. V lost 7 bases, J lost 7 bases, and 11 bases lay in between. This CDR3 is built from 11 residues. Germline CDR1 is MNHNY and CDR2 is SVGAGI (reference sequence). The CDR3 is CASTHGREQYF. The CDR3, as DNA: TGTGCCAGCACCCACGGTCGGGAGCAGTACTTC.

The V call is TRBV5-1, the J call TRBJ2-2, with 7 bases lining up with TRBD2. Germline CDR1 SGHRS, CDR2 YFSETQ. The CDR3 consists of 15 residues. V shed 1 base, J shed 4 bases, and the junction held 4 bases outside the gene matches. The CDR3 DNA sequence: TGCGCCAGCAGCTTGTGGGAGGGAAGCACCGGGGAGCTGTTTTTT. Protein sequence: CASSLWEGSTGELFF.

This chain connects TRBV2 to TRBJ1-2; perhaps TRBD1 as D (5 bases). From germline, CDR1 is SNHLY and CDR2 FYNNEI. V was shortened by 3 bases and J by 2 bases, with 10 bases between the two germline ends. There are 14 residues in the CDR3. The CDR3 nucleotides are TGTGCCAGCAGTGAGGGGGTATCCAACTATGGCTACACCTTC. Its translation: CASSEGVSNYGYTF. Full variable domain (remainder filled in from reference TRBV2 and TRBJ1-2): EPEVTQTPSHQVTQMGQEVILRCVPISNHLYFYWYRQILGQKVEFLVSFYNNEISEKSEIFDDQFSVERPDGSNFTLKIRSTKLEDSAMYFCASSEGVSNYGYTFGSGTRLTVV.

The V gene is TRBV19, the J gene TRBJ1-1; D perhaps matches TRBD1 (5 bases). The CDR3 length is 15 residues. The V end lost 7 bases, the J end lost 0 bases, and 15 bases lay between the germline ends. Per the germline V gene, CDR1 is LNHDA and CDR2 is SQIVND (reference sequence). The CDR3 region is CASTIIWGMNTEAFF. DNA of the CDR3: TGTGCCAGTACCATTATCTGGGGCATGAACACTGAAGCTTTCTTT.